Listed below are T cell receptor beta chains from one sample, sequenced in a study of response to subunit inactivated influenza vaccine. MiXCR, applied by TCRdb to the RT-PCR reads, yields one record per CDR3 protein. The table has around 600,000 distinct CDR3 sequences, around 11% seen once. The sample was also reused in another study, on T cells expressing NK-cell markers.

The specimen was PBMCs from blood, collected on the day of vaccination. These receptor sequences come from a man aged 45-65 years who received an inactivated influenza vaccine. Both conserved end residues are part of each CDR3. Fields, in order: V gene, clone size, J gene, D gene, CDR3 DNA, CDR3 protein. D genes are given only for firm matches. The size entry is marked missing in some rows and otherwise reads once, few, many or a size class.

>TRBV11-2|.|TRBJ2-3|TRBD2
TGTGCCAGCAGGGCCCCGGGACTAGCGGTTCGAGGTACGCAGTATTTT
CASRAPGLAVRGTQYF
>TRBV5-5|few|TRBJ2-1|.
TGTGCCAGCAGCTTGTCTCCGGGGCGTTACGATGAGCAGTTCTTC
CASSLSPGRYDEQFF
>TRBV12-3/TRBV12-4|.|TRBJ2-3|.
TGTGCCAGCAGTTTGATCGATGGCGCCGTCGGAGATACGCAGTATTTT
CASSLIDGAVGDTQYF
>TRBV28|few|TRBJ2-1|TRBD1
TGTGCCAGCAGGCCGACAGGGTTATGGAGCAATGAGCAGTTCTTC
CASRPTGLWSNEQFF
>TRBV6-1|.|TRBJ2-5|TRBD1
TGTGCCAGCACTCAGACAGGGAGAGAGACCCAGTACTTC
CASTQTGRETQYF
>TRBV28|few|TRBJ2-4|.
TGTGCCACCTTGGGGGTCTGGGACATTCAGTACTTC
CATLGVWDIQYF
>TRBV6-5|.|TRBJ2-2|.
TGTGCCAGCAGTTATGCCCCAAGCGGCGGTACCGGGGAGCTGTTTTTT
CASSYAPSGGTGELFF
>TRBV7-2|many|TRBJ1-5|.
TGTGCCAGCAGCTCGCCAAATCAGCCCCAGCATTTT
CASSSPNQPQHF
>TRBV27|few|TRBJ2-3|.
TGTGCCAGCAGTTACATCGGACGCACAGATACGCAGTATTTT
CASSYIGRTDTQYF
>TRBV10-3|few|TRBJ2-1|TRBD2
TGTGCCATCAGTGAAGGAGGGCTAGCGGACTATCCGCAGTTCTTC
CAISEGGLADYPQFF
>TRBV20-1|few|TRBJ1-1|TRBD1
TGCAGTGCTCCCGAGGGGGCATTGAACACTGAAGCTTTCTTT
CSAPEGALNTEAFF
>TRBV12-3/TRBV12-4|few|TRBJ2-3|.
TGTGCCAGCAGAAGTACAGCTAGCACAGATACGCAGTATTTT
CASRSTASTDTQYF
>TRBV20-1|few|TRBJ1-6|.
TGCAGTGCTAGAGATAACGGAGTAACAAATTCACCCCTCCACTTT
CSARDNGVTNSPLHF
>TRBV6-5|many|TRBJ2-1|.
TGTGCCAGCAGTTACTTCTCGGGCTATGAGCAGTTCTTC
CASSYFSGYEQFF
>TRBV4-1|.|TRBJ2-2|TRBD2
TGCGCCAGCAGCCAACTCAGCGGGGGGGCTACCGGGGAGCTGTTTTTT
CASSQLSGGATGELFF
>TRBV20-1|few|TRBJ1-2|.
TGCAGTGCGAGAAACCCCCTGATTGGGGGCGGCTACACCTTC
CSARNPLIGGGYTF
>TRBV7-9|.|TRBJ2-2|TRBD1
TGTGCCAGCAGCCTACCGAGGACAGGGAACACCGGGGAGCTGTTTTTT
CASSLPRTGNTGELFF
>TRBV28|few|TRBJ1-1|.
TGTGCCAGCAGTTTATACAGGGATGCTTTCTTT
CASSLYRDAFF
>TRBV20-1|few|TRBJ2-1|.
TGCAGTGCTAGAGAAGCTGCGGATCATGAGCAGTTCTTC
CSAREAADHEQFF
>TRBV4-3|many|TRBJ2-3|.
TGCGCCAGCAGCCAAGATTTCAGGGGCCCGGGTACAGATACGCAGTATTTT
CASSQDFRGPGTDTQYF
>TRBV5-1|few|TRBJ1-6|.
TGCGCCAGCAGCATAGGACAGCATAATTCACCCCTCCACTTT
CASSIGQHNSPLHF
>TRBV7-9|.|TRBJ1-6|.
TGTGCCAGCAGCTTAGGAGGTTTGCATTCACCCCTCCACTTT
CASSLGGLHSPLHF
>TRBV27|few|TRBJ1-2|.
TGTGCCAGCAGTTTAGGCGGTGTTGGCTACACCTTC
CASSLGGVGYTF